These T cell receptor beta chains were read from a single sample in a study of T cell changes during pregnancy in multiple sclerosis. Only in-frame clones appear in the TCRdb table, and some are missing; sequencing was by immunoSEQ multiplex PCR. The repertoire includes 30,000 to 40,000 clones, approximately 90% of them detected once, and roughly 2.8% sits in the top ten. The sequencing here drew on CD4+ T cells from peripheral blood mononuclear cells, taken in the third trimester of pregnancy. All receptors derive from a female donor in good health, enrolled as a control in a pregnancy study. CDR3s include the opening cysteine and the closing phenylalanine or tryptophan. The order of the fields is CDR3 protein, CDR3 DNA, D gene, clone size, V gene, J gene. D genes are given only for firm matches. Clone size is shown for a subset of rows, as once, few, many or a class of expanded clone.

CATFGGENRGDYGYTF,TGTGCCACTTTCGGGGGGGAGAACCGGGGGGACTATGGCTACACCTTC,-,few,TRBV6-4,TRBJ1-2
CASSQDTGSKIGELFF,TGTGCCAGCAGCCAAGATACAGGGTCTAAAATCGGGGAGCTGTTTTTT,-,-,TRBV4-2,TRBJ2-2
CASSYTGQGGTEAFF,TGTGCCAGCAGTTATACGGGACAGGGGGGAACTGAAGCTTTCTTT,TRBD1,once,TRBV6-5,TRBJ1-1
CASSEGISQGTNIQYF,TGTGCCAGCAGTGAAGGTATTTCACAGGGGACAAACATTCAGTACTTC,TRBD1,-,TRBV6-1,TRBJ2-4
CASSPAWARGRNEQFF,TGTGCCAGCAGCCCTGCTTGGGCAAGGGGCCGAAATGAGCAGTTCTTC,-,-,TRBV7-2,TRBJ2-1
CAISGEMNTEAFF,TGTGCCATCAGTGGGGAGATGAACACTGAAGCTTTCTTT,-,-,TRBV10-3,TRBJ1-1
CASSVTMGQRENTEAFF,TGTGCCAGCAGCGTAACGATGGGACAGAGAGAGAACACTGAAGCTTTCTTT,TRBD1,-,TRBV7-9,TRBJ1-1
CASRVTGTTNEKLFF,TGTGCCAGCAGAGTAACAGGGACCACTAATGAAAAACTGTTTTTT,-,-,TRBV6-1,TRBJ1-4
CASSSTTGGTEAFF,TGTGCCAGCAGCTCCACGACAGGGGGTACTGAAGCTTTCTTT,TRBD1,-,TRBV2,TRBJ1-1
CASSSGSGSEKLFF,TGTGCCAGCAGTTCAGGGTCGGGTAGTGAAAAACTGTTTTTT,-,-,TRBV6-6,TRBJ1-4
CASSSDGYLGKLFF,TGTGCCAGCAGTTCCGACGGGTATTTAGGAAAACTGTTTTTT,-,-,TRBV6-5,TRBJ1-4
CASSTNRGTSGNTIYF,TGTGCCAGCTCCACAAACAGGGGAACATCGGGAAACACCATATATTTT,TRBD1,-,TRBV18,TRBJ1-3
CASSGGYETQYF,TGTGCCAGCAGTGGGGGGTATGAGACCCAGTACTTC,-,-,TRBV6-6,TRBJ2-5
CASSARQGASTEAFF,TGTGCCAGCAGCGCGCGACAGGGGGCATCCACTGAAGCTTTCTTT,TRBD1,-,TRBV9,TRBJ1-1
CASSLGQGNAGELFF,TGTGCCAGCAGCTTAGGACAGGGCAATGCCGGGGAGCTGTTTTTT,TRBD1,-,TRBV7-9,TRBJ2-2
CASSAGGDRTDTQYF,TGCGCCAGCAGCGCCGGGGGGGATCGCACAGATACGCAGTATTTT,TRBD2,-,TRBV5-1,TRBJ2-3
CAITTGSSNGYGYTF,TGTGCCATCACCACCGGGAGTTCTAACGGCTATGGCTACACCTTC,-,-,TRBV10-3,TRBJ1-2
CASSPLPGSSYEQYF,TGCGCCAGCAGTCCCCTCCCAGGTTCGTCCTACGAGCAGTACTTC,-,once,TRBV5-1,TRBJ2-7
CASKSGTGGYEQYF,TGTGCCAGCAAATCCGGGACAGGGGGCTACGAGCAGTACTTC,TRBD1,-,TRBV28,TRBJ2-7
CASSLRGALDTQYF,TGTGCCAGCAGCTTACGGGGGGCCTTAGATACGCAGTATTTT,-,-,TRBV7-6,TRBJ2-3
CAWGIAGGLTDTQYF,TGTGCCTGGGGGATAGCGGGAGGGCTCACAGATACGCAGTATTTT,TRBD2,-,TRBV30,TRBJ2-3
CASSGHTGSEQYF,TGTGCCAGCAGCGGCCATACAGGGTCCGAGCAGTACTTC,-,-,TRBV9,TRBJ2-7
CASSLGGAVLHEQYF,TGTGCCAGCAGTTTAGGAGGGGCCGTTCTCCACGAGCAGTACTTC,-,-,TRBV28,TRBJ2-7
CASSLGSVGETQYF,TGTGCCAGCAGCTTAGGTAGCGTTGGGGAGACCCAGTACTTC,-,-,TRBV7-9,TRBJ2-5